A single sample gave rise to the 32 T cell receptor beta chains below, sequenced in a study of cytomegalovirus exposure and HLA in healthy donors. Sequenced by immunoSEQ multiplex PCR; TCRdb stores in-frame clones only, minus some. The sample has around 190,000 clones, roughly 81% seen once. Sequenced input: PBMCs. The origin of the receptors is a woman aged 30 to 39 in good health and CMV-seronegative.

The chain has TRBV6-5 and TRBJ1-5; D is undetermined. V lost 6 bases to trimming and J lost 0 bases, with 12 bases between them. From germline, CDR1 is MNHEY and CDR2 SVGAGI. This CDR3 is built from 15 residues. The CDR3 here is CASRTSYSSNQPQHF. The CDR3 DNA sequence: TGTGCCAGCAGGACATCCTACTCTAGCAATCAGCCCCAGCATTTT.

Worth noting for this clone: The junction differs from germline at one of its ends, possibly a read error. The chain uses TRBV28 and TRBJ1-2, with 9 positions matching TRBD1. Germline V gives CDR1 MDHEN, CDR2 SYDVKM. This CDR3 region has 12 residues. The CDR3 bases are TGTGCCAGTCCGGGACAGGGATCTACACCTGTCTTC. It yields the protein CASPGQGSTPVF.

V gene TRBV7-9 combines with J gene TRBJ1-2; possible D gene TRBD1, 5 bases. Germline values: CDR1 SEHNR, CDR2 FQNEAQ (reference sequence). V was pared by 5 bases and J by 8 bases, with 15 bases between. CDR3 length equals 13 residues. The CDR3 DNA is TGTGCCAGCAGCGTGAGGGGAGGTCGAGGCTACACCTTC. Translation gives CASSVRGGRGYTF.

This clone was detected only once. The rearrangement uses TRBV30 and TRBJ1-1; 9 positions match TRBD1. CDR3 size: 14 residues. Germline trimming cut 4 bases from V and 1 base from J; bases unmatched to any gene: 4. Germline V CDR1 and CDR2: GTSNPN, SVGIG (reference sequence). Here the CDR3 reads CAWTPGQGNTEAFF. CDR3 DNA: TGTGCCTGGACTCCGGGACAGGGGAACACTGAAGCTTTCTTT.

This chain connects TRBV9 to TRBJ2-3, with TRBD2 matching over 9 bases. The length of the CDR3 is 16 residues. CDR1 and CDR2 from the germline V gene are SGDLS and YYNGEE. Trimming took 4 bases from V and 2 from J; bases not matched to a gene: 8. The CDR3 is CASSPLTSGFTDTQYF. The CDR3 DNA reads as TGTGCCAGCAGCCCCTTGACTAGCGGATTCACAGATACGCAGTATTTT.

V usage is TRBV6-1 and J usage is TRBJ2-3; 9 nucleotides align to TRBD2. The germline gives CDR1 MNHNS, CDR2 SASEGT. V gave up 4 bases and J gave up 3 bases; unmatched junction bases: 14. The CDR3 is 18 residues long. In DNA form, the CDR3 reads TGTGCCAGCAGTGGTGTGTTGGGTAGCGGGAGCTCTACAGATACGCAGTATTTT. Translation: CASSGVLGSGSSTDTQYF.

V usage is TRBV27 and J usage is TRBJ2-7, with 8 bases fitting TRBD2. Germline CDR1 MNHEY, CDR2 SMNVEV (reference sequence). The CDR3 length is 12 residues. The J segment lost 7 bases and the V segment lost 8 bases, leaving 7 bases of the junction unmatched. The CDR3 DNA reads TGTGCCAGCCGGACTAGCACGGGGGAGCAGTACTTC. Amino acids: CASRTSTGEQYF.

The chain employs TRBV4-1 and TRBJ2-1; 8 bases agree with TRBD2. The CDR3 extends over 16 amino acids. CDR1 is MGHRA and CDR2 is YSYEKL in the germline V gene. V gave up 1 base and J gave up 8 bases; unmatched junction bases: 10. Here the CDR3 reads CASSQVGSGVGDEQFF. As DNA, the CDR3 is TGCGCCAGCAGCCAAGTGGGTAGCGGGGTCGGGGATGAGCAGTTCTTC.

The chain links TRBV19 to TRBJ1-5; 7 bases match TRBD1. Germline-derived CDR1 and CDR2 are LNHDA and SQIVND (reference sequence). This CDR3 contains 16 residues. J was trimmed by 4 bases and V by 3 bases; bases with no gene match: 9. The CDR3 here is CASSIPRQGENQPQHF. The CDR3 bases are TGTGCCAGTAGTATCCCTAGACAGGGTGAAAATCAGCCCCAGCATTTT.

V gene TRBV19 combines with J gene TRBJ2-2, with a possible D match to TRBD1 (6 bases). This CDR3 has 16 residues. Per the germline V gene, CDR1 is LNHDA and CDR2 is SQIVND (reference sequence). Between the trimmed V and J ends, which lost 3 bases and 8 bases, there was a span of 19 bases. This CDR3 is CASSILWSQGFGELFF. The CDR3 coding sequence is TGTGCCAGTAGTATTCTATGGAGCCAGGGGTTTGGGGAGCTGTTTTTT.

The V call is TRBV5-1, the J call TRBJ2-7; D is unclear. The CDR3 totals 16 residues. The germline CDR1 and CDR2 sequences are SGHRS and YFSETQ. With 0 bases removed from V and 2 bases from J, the gap between germline ends came to 15 bases. The CDR3 DNA sequence: TGCGCCAGCAGCTTGGAATCCTGGCGGAGAACCTACGAGCAGTACTTC. Protein sequence: CASSLESWRRTYEQYF.

This clone was counted between two and nine times. The J gene is TRBJ2-7, the V gene TRBV2; a weak D match, TRBD1 (5 bases). The CDR3 consists of 14 residues. CDR1 and CDR2 (germline): SNHLY, FYNNEI. The V gene lost 7 bases and the J gene lost 3 bases, with 16 bases spanning the gap. The CDR3 spells CASISGHPVYEQYF. The DNA for the CDR3 is TGTGCCAGCATTTCAGGACACCCTGTCTACGAGCAGTACTTC.

Only a few counts were recorded for this clone. This chain uses TRBV28 with TRBJ2-7; a possible D gene is TRBD2 (6 bases). Trimming stripped 8 bases from V and 5 bases from J, with 16 bases between. CDR1 is MDHEN, CDR2 SYDVKM, per germline. This CDR3 spans 13 amino acids. CDR3 DNA: TGTGCCAGCTCCCTATGGAGGGTTAACGAGCAGTACTTC. Amino acids: CASSLWRVNEQYF.

The genes are TRBV19 and TRBJ2-7; tentative D call: TRBD2 (5 bases). The length of the CDR3 is 13 residues. Trimming stripped 9 bases from V and 5 bases from J, with 17 bases between. The germline V gene has CDR1 LNHDA and CDR2 SQIVND (reference sequence). CDR3 coding DNA: TGTGCCAGGGGTGGGGAGTTCGGGGACGAGCAGTACTTC. Its protein is CARGGEFGDEQYF.

This clone was counted at least ten times. This chain links TRBV29-1 with TRBJ2-2, with D maybe TRBD2 (6 bases). V gave up 4 bases and J gave up 1 base, with 10 bases separating them. The CDR3 is 14 amino acids. From germline, CDR1 is SQVTM and CDR2 ANQGSEA. The CDR3 DNA is TGCAGCGTTGGGCTGGGGGGGAACACCGGGGAGCTGTTTTTT. It translates to CSVGLGGNTGELFF.

This clone has more than one count but fewer than ten. The chain is built from TRBV5-1 and TRBJ2-5; 9 bases are shared with TRBD2. V lost 0 bases and J lost 1; bases outside the gene matches: 13. CDR3 length: 19 amino acids. CDR1 is SGHRS and CDR2 is YFSETQ in the germline V gene. CDR3 sequence (DNA): TGCGCCAGCAGCTTGGAACTCCCTGGGCGGGGGGGTTCCCAAGAGACCCAGTACTTC. Protein sequence: CASSLELPGRGGSQETQYF.

V and J are TRBV27 and TRBJ1-6; the D is unclear. V shed 5 bases and J shed 7 bases, with 9 bases lying between them. The CDR3 is 13 residues long. Per the germline V gene, CDR1 is MNHEY and CDR2 is SMNVEV (reference sequence). CDR3 in DNA: TGTGCCAGCAGTCTAACCCGGAATTCACCCCTCCACTTT. Its protein product is CASSLTRNSPLHF.

The gene calls are TRBV5-1 and TRBJ2-3; weak D call: TRBD1 (6 bases). CDR1 SGHRS and CDR2 YFSETQ come from the germline V gene. V was shortened by 5 bases and J by 3 bases, with 13 bases between the two germline ends. The CDR3 runs 14 residues. The CDR3 DNA is TGCGCCAGCAGTGTGTTGCAGGGGACAGATACGCAGTATTTT. Protein sequence: CASSVLQGTDTQYF.

The chain has TRBV7-9 and TRBJ1-3; 10 positions match TRBD1. The V and J ends lost 9 bases and 6 bases, in that order; junction bases with no gene match: 11. The CDR3 contains 15 residues. Looked up from germline, CDR1 is SEHNR and CDR2 is FQNEAQ (reference sequence). This CDR3 is CARSETGQGKNTIYF. The CDR3 nucleotides read TGTGCCAGAAGCGAAACGGGACAGGGGAAAAACACCATATATTTT.

The chain recombines TRBV5-6 with TRBJ2-2; D call uncertain. Germline assignment: CDR1 SGHDT and CDR2 YYEEEE. The CDR3 is 14 residues long. V lost 3 bases, J lost 1 base, and 7 bases lay in between. In nucleotides, the CDR3 is TGTGCCAGCAGCTGGGCCGGGAACACCGGGGAGCTGTTTTTT. Amino acid sequence: CASSWAGNTGELFF.

The chain carries TRBV10-2 and TRBJ2-2; 7 nucleotides align to TRBD2. This CDR3 contains 14 residues. Germline V gives CDR1 WSHSY, CDR2 SAAADI. The ends lost 8 bases at V and 5 bases at J; junction bases unmatched: 8. The CDR3 DNA follows: TGCGCCAGCGGTATGAGCGGGATTACCGGGGAGCTGTTTTTT. Its protein is CASGMSGITGELFF.

This clone came up once. The V call is TRBV5-1, the J call TRBJ1-2, with 11 nucleotides matching TRBD1. This CDR3 has 16 amino acids. The V gene end was trimmed by 4 bases and the J gene end by 5 bases; junction bases not matched to a gene: 10. Germline values: CDR1 SGHRS, CDR2 YFSETQ. The CDR3 reads CASSGGTGGSEYGYTF. The CDR3 region has the DNA TGCGCCAGCAGCGGCGGGACAGGGGGATCCGAGTATGGCTACACCTTC.

This sequence joins TRBV27 and TRBJ1-6, with unresolved D. The CDR3 totals 17 residues. Germline V gene data show CDR1 as MNHEY and CDR2 as SMNVEV (reference sequence). Trimming pared 5 bases from V and 0 bases from J, leaving 14 bases between. CDR3 residues: CASSPDPQSSYNSPLHF. The CDR3 DNA reads as TGTGCCAGCAGTCCGGATCCACAGAGCTCCTATAATTCACCCCTCCACTTT.

The chain links TRBV5-1 to TRBJ2-5; D is ambiguous. Germline values: CDR1 SGHRS, CDR2 YFSETQ. The CDR3 contains 12 residues. V was trimmed by 2 bases and J by 2 bases, leaving 4 bases between them. CDR3 nucleotides: TGCGCCAGCAGCTTATCTCAAGAGACCCAGTACTTC. Translation gives CASSLSQETQYF.

The genes are TRBV4-2 and TRBJ2-3, with 10 bases that match TRBD2. CDR3 length: 17 residues. Germline trimming cut 4 bases from V and 2 bases from J; bases unmatched to any gene: 9. Germline values: CDR1 LGHNA, CDR2 YNFKEQ. The DNA of the CDR3 is TGTGCCAGCAGCCGCGCCGGGACTAGCGAGAACACAGATACGCAGTATTTT. This gives the protein CASSRAGTSENTDTQYF.

The chain carries TRBV18 and TRBJ1-5, with unresolved D. V was shortened by 6 bases and J by 0 bases, with 9 bases between the two germline ends. Germline V gene lookup returns CDR1 KGHSH and CDR2 LQKENI. The CDR3 is 14 residues long. DNA of the CDR3: TGTGCCAGCTCTACGGTTTATAGCAATCAGCCCCAGCATTTT. Translation gives CASSTVYSNQPQHF.

The chain is built from TRBV5-1 and TRBJ1-2; D remains unclear. The CDR3 totals 13 residues. Trimming pared 0 bases from V and 6 bases from J, leaving 9 bases between. The germline gives CDR1 SGHRS, CDR2 YFSETQ. Written as DNA, the CDR3 is TGCGCCAGCAGCTTGGAAGGGAGAGATGGCTACACCTTC. The encoded protein is CASSLEGRDGYTF.

V is TRBV29-1 and J is TRBJ1-4, with D possibly being TRBD1 (5 bases). Germline-derived CDR1 and CDR2 are SQVTM and ANQGSEA. The CDR3 covers 14 residues. V lost 6 bases and J lost 8, with 19 bases in between. The CDR3 DNA reads TGCAGCGTGGAGGGGCATGGGTTGGGAGAAAAACTGTTTTTT. Its translation: CSVEGHGLGEKLFF.

The rearrangement uses TRBV5-1 and TRBJ2-2; 11 positions match TRBD2. CDR1 SGHRS and CDR2 YFSETQ come from the germline V gene. Trimming removed 3 bases from V and 1 base from J; junction bases left unmatched: 5. This CDR3 contains 17 residues. The CDR3: CASSSLGTSGNTGELFF. CDR3 sequence (DNA): TGCGCCAGCAGCTCCCTCGGGACTAGCGGGAACACCGGGGAGCTGTTTTTT.

In DNA form, the CDR3 reads TGCGCCAGCAGCTTACCCTGGGACAGTAACACCGGGGAGCTGTTTTTT. This encodes CASSLPWDSNTGELFF. The chain combines TRBV5-1 with TRBJ2-2, with 7 bases aligning to TRBD1. The CDR3 has 16 residues. Germline assignment: CDR1 SGHRS and CDR2 YFSETQ. V was clipped by 2 bases and J by 2 bases; unmatched bases: 6.

The chain couples TRBV4-2 to TRBJ2-7, with 8 bases fitting TRBD2. Germline CDR1 is LGHNA and CDR2 is YNFKEQ. The CDR3 spans 18 residues. The V and J ends lost 1 base and 0 bases, in that order; junction bases with no gene match: 11. The CDR3 bases are TGTGCCAGCAGCCAAGTGTATACTAGCGGAGCTAACTCCTACGAGCAGTACTTC. This gives the protein CASSQVYTSGANSYEQYF.

This clone was seen once. The chain combines TRBV6-5 with TRBJ1-2; TRBD1 aligns across 7 bases. V lost 5 bases to trimming and J lost 7 bases; unmatched junction nucleotides: 13. The length of the CDR3 is 15 residues. The germline V gene encodes CDR1 MNHEY and CDR2 SVGAGI. CDR3 in amino acids: CASSRTGTAARGYTF. In DNA, the CDR3 is TGTGCCAGCAGTAGAACCGGGACAGCGGCCCGTGGCTACACCTTC.